The clone carrying this TCR beta chain was observed a few times. Its antigen is as yet unknown. CDR1 and CDR2 (germline): SGDLS, YYNGEE. With V trimmed by 3 bases and J by 3 bases, 6 bases remained unmatched. This CDR3 is 15 amino acids long. Both 60 Vbeta primers and 13 Jbeta primers went into the PCR. Methods used by the authors: An analysis that came later counted some 80 million unique TCR beta chains, around 10 million shared. Clones were sequenced by immunoSEQ multiplex PCR, and TCRdb holds only the in-frame ones, with some missing. That table furnishes V, J and clone size, whereas the DNA furnished D and trimming. The sample yields 120,000 or so clones, roughly 15% seen once. The data derive from a study of cytomegalovirus exposure and HLA in healthy donors. Findings and caveats of the study: In a later analysis, most CMV-associated TCR beta chains appeared HLA-restricted.

V usage is TRBV9 and J usage is TRBJ2-3, with 8 bases matching TRBD2. Input material: PBMCs. The receptor comes from a female donor in good health and CMV-seropositive. CDR3 DNA sequence: TGTGCCAGCAGCGCCGGGGGGGCCAGGACAGATACGCAGTATTTT. It specifies CASSAGGARTDTQYF.